This TCR beta chain was observed in a study of cytomegalovirus exposure and HLA in healthy donors. PCR was performed using 60 Vbeta and 13 Jbeta primers. Sequenced by immunoSEQ multiplex PCR; TCRdb stores in-frame clones only, minus some. The sample shows some 150,000 clones, about four fifths of them seen only once. Study results and caveats: Sequence variants that were highly shared formed a cluster that was likely a sequencing artifact.

The CDR3 runs to 14 residues. Trimming removed 2 bases from V and 8 bases from J, with 15 bases in between. Germline CDR1 is SGHDN and CDR2 is FVKESK. Concerning this clone: What it recognizes is unknown.

The specimen was PBMCs. The TCR was taken from a man aged 25 to 45 in good health and CMV-seropositive. This chain joins TRBV14 and TRBJ1-2; D not resolved. The CDR3 DNA reads as TGTGCCAGCAGCCAAAGGTCCCAGTCGGGGGGCTACACCTTC. It yields the protein CASSQRSQSGGYTF.